These 3 T cell receptor beta chains came from one sample sequenced in a study of cytomegalovirus exposure and HLA in healthy donors (dated by TCRdb to 2016 to 2017). Libraries were constructed by the immunoSEQ multiplex PCR assay. The multiplex PCR relied on a mix of 60 forward primers for TCR Vbeta segments and 13 reverse primers for TCR Jbeta segments. Imported from immuneACCESS, the table was reduced by TCRdb to in-frame sequences with V and J called. These copies leave out some clones; in studies compared against another copy, an unresolved V gene accounts for under half, and the cause of the remainder is not known. This sample gives 200,000 to 250,000 clones in total; roughly 87% of them show up just once. Of the sample, roughly 5% falls within the top ten clones. The source material was PBMCs. Receptor source: a middle-aged woman in good health and CMV-seropositive.

This chain links TRBV9 with TRBJ2-2; D might be TRBD2 (5 bases). Trimming took 0 bases from V and 4 from J, leaving 22 bases between them. The CDR3 consists of 19 residues. Germline CDR1 SGDLS, CDR2 YYNGEE. CDR3 in amino acids: CASSVEIIVGIRGTGELFF. DNA of the CDR3: TGTGCCAGCAGCGTAGAAATTATTGTGGGGATTCGGGGCACCGGGGAGCTGTTTTTT.

The chain links TRBV4-3 to TRBJ1-3, with TRBD1 matching over 8 bases. The CDR3 contains 16 residues. J lost 2 bases, V lost 2 bases, and 5 bases had no gene match. The germline CDR1 and CDR2 sequences are LGHNA and YSLEER. In DNA, the CDR3 is TGCGCCAGCAGCCAAAACGCAGGGGGCCCTGGAAACACCATATATTTT. Its protein product is CASSQNAGGPGNTIYF.

As to this clone: Mismatch with germline at one junction end may stem from a read error. Other nucleotide sequences in the sample specify the same CDR3. This sequence joins TRBV30 and TRBJ1-1; D remains unclear. Germline loops: CDR1 GTSNPN, CDR2 SVGIG (reference sequence). This CDR3 is 14 amino acids long. The CDR3 nucleotides are TGTGCCTGGAATCCGGAGGGCCTGAACACTGAGGCTTTCTTT. It specifies CAWNPEGLNTEAFF. Looking up the rest from reference TRBV30 and TRBJ1-1 gives the full variable domain: SQTIHQWPATLVQPVGSPLSLECTVEGTSNPNLYWYRQAAGRGLQLLFYSVGIGQISSEVPQNLSASRPQDRQFILSSKKLLLSDSGFYLCAWNPEGLNTEAFFGQGTRLTVV.